Included here is one TCR beta chain sequence, with context. In the study's own analysis: Researchers report that nucleated cell counts were estimated from reference gene primer amplification. TCRdb's copy holds only in-frame clones and misses some; the assay was immunoSEQ multiplex PCR. Clonal size and the V and J genes are those of that table, whereas D and trimming came from the DNA. Of around 84,000 clones listed, 80% were seen once; the top ten hold around 12%. V lost 4 bases, J lost 7 bases, and 3 bases stayed unmatched. The CDR3 is 13 amino acids. Germline V gene lookup returns CDR1 GTSNPN and CDR2 SVGIG (reference sequence). The data were obtained in a study of blood T cell repertoires in COVID-19. Study in general: Samples taken during acute and convalescent COVID-19 were collected in the United States, Italy and Spain. The cDNA or gDNA used as material had been derived from T cells, B-cell-depleted T cells, or PBMCs.

The source material was peripheral blood. The sequence came from a woman aged 40-49 years with active or convalescent COVID-19. The chain links TRBV30 to TRBJ1-6, with 8 bases matching TRBD1. CDR3 amino acids: CAWTAGGNSPLHF. The CDR3 nucleotides are TGTGCCTGGACCGCAGGGGGCAATTCACCCCTCCACTTT.